This TCR beta chain was identified in a study of shared clonotypes between healthy human individuals. This CDR3 has 11 amino acids. V was cut by 4 bases and J by 6 bases, with 6 bases left in between. In germline, CDR1 is SGHRS, CDR2 YFSETQ. The protocol was immunoSEQ multiplex PCR, while the TCRdb copy is restricted to in-frame clones and leaves out a portion. The sample has hundreds of thousands of clones, around 97% seen once; the top ten hold 0.045% to 0.06%. The chain carries TRBV5-1 and TRBJ2-3; D is ambiguous. The sequence was collected from a woman aged 25 to 45 in good health. Specimen: naive CD4+ T cells sorted from blood. The subset here: CD45RA+ positively selected. The CDR3 coding sequence is TGCGCCAGCAGCGGACGGGATACGCAGTATTTT. Residues: CASSGRDTQYF.